Each of the 26 T cell receptor beta chains below was sequenced from the same sample in a study of tumour-infiltrating T cells in Burkitt lymphoma. Clones were read by immunoSEQ multiplex PCR, and TCRdb kept only the in-frame ones, dropping some. The sample yields around 48,000 clones, around 32% seen once. Sample: tumor tissue. The receptors shown here come from a human donor with Burkitt lymphoma.

The genes are TRBV19 and TRBJ1-5; 9 nucleotides match TRBD1. V shed 4 bases and J 3 bases; nucleotides not matched to a gene: 10. This CDR3 is built from 17 residues. Looked up from germline, CDR1 is LNHDA and CDR2 is SQIVND (reference sequence). The CDR3 region has the DNA TGTGCCAGTAGTACCCACAGGGGGCAATGGAACAATCAGCCCCAGCATTTT. This gives the protein CASSTHRGQWNNQPQHF.

The rearrangement joins TRBV18 to TRBJ1-4; 7 nucleotides align to TRBD1. The length of the CDR3 is 13 residues. The germline gives CDR1 KGHSH, CDR2 LQKENI. J gave up 8 bases and V 3 bases, and 3 bases lay outside the gene matches. This chain's CDR3 is CASSPQGEEKLFF. The CDR3 DNA follows: TGTGCCAGCTCACCGCAGGGGGAGGAAAAACTGTTTTTT.

This chain uses TRBV5-1 with TRBJ2-7, with D unclear. Per the germline V gene, CDR1 is SGHRS and CDR2 is YFSETQ. The V gene lost 2 bases and the J gene lost 3 bases, with 9 bases spanning the gap. The CDR3 is 13 amino acids. In DNA form, the CDR3 reads TGCGCCAGCAGCTTACGACAAAACTACGAGCAGTACTTC. This codes for CASSLRQNYEQYF.

The genes are TRBV19 and TRBJ2-7, with D perhaps TRBD2 (5 bases). The CDR3 is 14 amino acids. Per the germline V gene, CDR1 is LNHDA and CDR2 is SQIVND (reference sequence). V gave up 5 bases and J gave up 3 bases, with 14 bases separating them. The CDR3 DNA reads as TGTGCCAGTAGTGTGGACTGGCTGGGCTACGAGCAGTACTTC. Its protein product is CASSVDWLGYEQYF.

The chain uses TRBV27 and TRBJ1-3, with D unresolved. The CDR3 is 16 residues long. Per germline, CDR1 MNHEY and CDR2 SMNVEV (reference sequence). V gave up 4 bases and J gave up 3 bases, with 16 bases separating them. The CDR3, as DNA: TGTGCCAGCAGTTCCAGAAAGGGTACCGGTGGAAACACCATATATTTT. Its protein product is CASSSRKGTGGNTIYF.

The chain uses TRBV6-6 and TRBJ1-5; D perhaps matches TRBD1 (5 bases). CDR1 is MNHNY and CDR2 is SVGAGI in the germline V gene (reference sequence). The CDR3 spans 14 residues. V was pared by 6 bases and J by 6 bases, with 15 bases between. The CDR3 bases are TGTGCCAGCAGCCCCTCCCTCGGGGGTCAGCCCCAGCATTTT. It translates to CASSPSLGGQPQHF.

This clone was counted between two and nine times. The chain combines TRBV7-2 with TRBJ1-2; D uncertain. CDR1 and CDR2 (germline): SGHTA, FQGNSA. V lost 3 bases, J lost 1 base, and 3 bases lay in between. This CDR3 comprises 12 residues. The CDR3 nucleotides read TGTGCCAGCAGCTTTGTTAACTATGGCTACACCTTC. Translated, it gives CASSFVNYGYTF.

The CDR3 region has the DNA TGTGCCAGCAGCTTGGGGCTACTGGATACGCAGTATTTT. This gives the protein CASSLGLLDTQYF. The chain joins TRBV11-2 to TRBJ2-3, with D perhaps TRBD1 (5 bases). Between the trimmed V and J ends, which lost 3 bases and 6 bases, there was a span of 10 bases. This CDR3 contains 13 residues. CDR1 SGHAT and CDR2 FQNNGV come from the germline V gene.

This clone was observed a single time. The CDR3 DNA is TGTGCCAGCAGCCCCCTTGGCGCGAGCTGGGTCGACTACGAGCAGTACTTC. It yields the protein CASSPLGASWVDYEQYF. J is TRBJ2-7 and V is TRBV7-2; no firm D call. Germline V lookup: CDR1 SGHTA, CDR2 FQGNSA. V shed 5 bases and J shed 3 bases, with 23 bases lying between them. This CDR3 has 17 amino acids.

This clone appeared a few times. This chain connects TRBV5-4 to TRBJ2-3, with 9 bases matching TRBD2. V shed 0 bases, J shed 6 bases, and the junction held 5 bases outside the gene matches. This CDR3 has 15 residues. Per germline, CDR1 SGHNT and CDR2 YYREEE (reference sequence). Here the CDR3 DNA reads TGTGCCAGCAGCTTGGGTCTAGCGGGGTGGGATACGCAGTATTTT. Amino acids: CASSLGLAGWDTQYF.

The chain joins TRBV4-3 to TRBJ2-4; maybe TRBD2 (5 bases). This CDR3 is 16 amino acids long. The V gene lost 1 base and the J gene lost 0 bases, with 10 bases spanning the gap. Germline CDR1 LGHNA, CDR2 YSLEER. DNA for the CDR3: TGCGCCAGCAGCCAAGTTGGCGGGCTAGCCAAAAACATTCAGTACTTC. Translating gives CASSQVGGLAKNIQYF.

CDR3 sequence: CASIGPEVEQYF. Here the CDR3 DNA reads TGTGCCAGTATCGGTCCGGAGGTCGAGCAGTACTTC. V and J are TRBV19 and TRBJ2-7; tentative D call: TRBD2 (5 bases). Germline-derived CDR1 and CDR2 are LNHDA and SQIVND (reference sequence). Trimming shortened V by 7 bases and J by 6 bases, and 13 bases separated the two germline ends. This CDR3 comprises 12 residues.

There are a few counts of this clone. The J gene is TRBJ2-7, the V gene TRBV30; possible D gene TRBD1, 5 bases. The V end was cut by 5 bases, the J end by 3 bases, with 17 bases between. The CDR3 length is 14 residues. CDR1 and CDR2 from the germline V gene are GTSNPN and SVGIG (reference sequence). CDR3 DNA sequence: TGTGCCTGGGACCAGGGTGCGGTGGGCTACGAGCAGTACTTC. Translated, it gives CAWDQGAVGYEQYF.

This clone was counted a few times. The rearrangement uses TRBV6-5 and TRBJ2-7, with 9 bases matching TRBD1. Germline loops: CDR1 MNHEY, CDR2 SVGAGI. Germline trimming cut 2 bases from V and 4 bases from J; bases unmatched to any gene: 6. This CDR3 has 15 amino acids. CDR3 loop: CASSYLGTGQYEQYF. CDR3 bases: TGTGCCAGCAGTTACCTCGGGACAGGGCAGTACGAGCAGTACTTC.

The chain uses TRBV5-4 and TRBJ2-3; 9 bases map to TRBD2. This CDR3 comprises 16 residues. Germline V gene data show CDR1 as SGHNT and CDR2 as YYREEE (reference sequence). The ends lost 0 bases at V and 0 bases at J; junction bases unmatched: 2. This CDR3 reads CASSLGRGGSTDTQYF. The CDR3 DNA is TGTGCCAGCAGCTTGGGGCGGGGGGGTAGCACAGATACGCAGTATTTT.

This clone was counted between two and nine times. V and J are TRBV5-5 and TRBJ2-3; no clear D. V lost 0 bases and J 5 bases, leaving 4 bases between the germline ends. The CDR3 sequence is 12 residues long. CDR1 and CDR2 (germline): SGHKS, YYEKEE (reference sequence). CDR3 sequence (DNA): TGTGCCAGCAGCTTGGGGCGAGATACGCAGTATTTT. The encoded protein is CASSLGRDTQYF.

The gene calls are TRBV7-9 and TRBJ2-5; tentative D call: TRBD2 (5 bases). V was cut by 2 bases and J by 4 bases, with 8 bases left in between. This CDR3 is 13 amino acids long. Germline V CDR1 and CDR2: SEHNR, FQNEAQ (reference sequence). The CDR3 loop reads CASSLLGVETQYF. The CDR3 nucleotides are TGTGCCAGCAGCTTACTGGGAGTAGAGACCCAGTACTTC.

This clone was observed a few times. This chain joins TRBV29-1 and TRBJ2-5; 9 nucleotides align to TRBD2. Germline lookup yields CDR1 SQVTM and CDR2 ANQGSEA. Germline trimming cut 6 bases from V and 4 bases from J; bases unmatched to any gene: 6. This CDR3 is 13 amino acids long. Here the CDR3 reads CSVGGGAGETQYF. In nucleotides, the CDR3 is TGCAGCGTCGGCGGGGGGGCGGGAGAGACCCAGTACTTC.

The genes are TRBV14 and TRBJ2-5; D remains unclear. Trimming shortened V by 5 bases and J by 5 bases, and 15 bases separated the two germline ends. CDR3 length: 14 amino acids. From germline, CDR1 is SGHDN and CDR2 FVKESK. CDR3 coding DNA: TGTGCCAGCAGCTGGAGACGGTCTTATGAGACCCAGTACTTC. The encoded protein is CASSWRRSYETQYF.

This clone has a handful of counts. The chain joins TRBV6-1 to TRBJ1-4; D is undetermined. The CDR3 runs to 14 residues. Germline V lookup: CDR1 MNHNS, CDR2 SASEGT. V shed 6 bases and J shed 1 base, with 9 bases lying between them. For the CDR3, the DNA is TGTGCCAGCAGGGCCGGGATAACTAATGAAAAACTGTTTTTT. Protein: CASRAGITNEKLFF.

This clone was counted between two and nine times. The chain combines TRBV5-1 with TRBJ2-7; no clear D. V lost 0 bases and J 3 bases, leaving 10 bases between the germline ends. CDR3 length: 14 residues. Germline values: CDR1 SGHRS, CDR2 YFSETQ. The CDR3 DNA is TGCGCCAGCAGCTTGGGCGGCAGAAGCTACGAGCAGTACTTC. It specifies CASSLGGRSYEQYF.

This clone was detected a few times. J is TRBJ2-7 and V is TRBV18, with 10 bases that match TRBD2. The CDR3 has 15 amino acids. Unmatched junction bases numbered 5, after V lost 1 base and J lost 5 bases. Per the germline V gene, CDR1 is KGHSH and CDR2 is LQKENI. CDR3 sequence (DNA): TGTGCCAGCTCACCACTGCCTAGCGGGGGCCACGAGCAGTACTTC. Amino acids: CASSPLPSGGHEQYF. The variable domain in full, completed from reference TRBV18 and TRBJ2-7, reads NAGVMQNPRHLVRRRGQEARLRCSPMKGHSHVYWYRQLPEEGLKFMVYLQKENIIDESGMPKERFSAEFPKEGPSILRIQQVVRGDSAAYFCASSPLPSGGHEQYFGPGTRLTVT.

This chain uses TRBV4-1 with TRBJ2-5; 11 nucleotides line up with TRBD2. V shed 4 bases, J shed 3 bases, and the junction held 7 bases outside the gene matches. The CDR3 extends over 16 amino acids. CDR1 is MGHRA and CDR2 is YSYEKL in the germline V gene. Here the CDR3 reads CASSPWGSGGEETQYF. In nucleotides, the CDR3 is TGCGCCAGCAGCCCCTGGGGTAGCGGGGGGGAAGAGACCCAGTACTTC.

The rearrangement links TRBV5-1 to TRBJ2-6, with D possibly matching TRBD1 (6 bases). The length of the CDR3 is 17 residues. In germline, CDR1 is SGHRS, CDR2 YFSETQ. The V end was cut by 1 base, the J end by 4 bases, with 15 bases between. CDR3 amino acids: CASSLKQGSLGANVLTF. CDR3 nucleotides: TGCGCCAGCAGCTTGAAACAGGGATCTCTGGGGGCCAACGTCCTGACTTTC.

This clone came up a few times. The chain joins TRBV14 to TRBJ1-2, with TRBD1 matching 8 bases. V trimming: 5 bases; J trimming: 0 bases; junction bases outside the gene matches: 8. The CDR3 consists of 16 residues. Germline CDR1 reads SGHDN; CDR2 reads FVKESK. Here the CDR3 reads CASSFGQGPSNYGYTF. CDR3 nucleotide sequence: TGTGCCAGCAGCTTCGGACAGGGTCCCTCTAACTATGGCTACACCTTC.

In DNA form, the CDR3 reads TGTGCCAGCAGGCCCGGGACAGGGGCCCTTTCTGGGGCCAACGTCCTGACTTTC. Translated: CASRPGTGALSGANVLTF. The genes are TRBV2 and TRBJ2-6; 10 nucleotides align to TRBD1. This CDR3 is 18 amino acids long. Germline V lookup: CDR1 SNHLY, CDR2 FYNNEI. V was pared by 6 bases and J by 1 base, with 9 bases of the junction left unmatched.